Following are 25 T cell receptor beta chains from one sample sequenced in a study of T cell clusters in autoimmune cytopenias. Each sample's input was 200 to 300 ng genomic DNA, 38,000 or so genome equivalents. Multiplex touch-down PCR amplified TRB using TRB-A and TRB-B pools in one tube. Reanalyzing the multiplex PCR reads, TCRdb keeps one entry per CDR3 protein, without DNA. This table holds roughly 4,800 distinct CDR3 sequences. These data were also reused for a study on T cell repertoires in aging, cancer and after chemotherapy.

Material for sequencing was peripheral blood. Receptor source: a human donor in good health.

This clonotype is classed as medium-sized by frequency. The CDR3 here is CASSLDKGRLQYF. The chain is built from TRBV5-5 and TRBJ2-3; the TRBD2 assignment by TCRdb is unverifiable without DNA. CDR1 is SGHKS, CDR2 YYEKEE, per germline (reference sequence). There are 13 residues in the CDR3. Together with reference TRBV5-5 and TRBJ2-3, the CDR3 gives the full variable domain: DAGVTQSPTHLIKTRGQQVTLRCSPISGHKSVSWYQQVLGQGPQFIFQYYEKEERGRGNFPDRFSARQFPNYSSELNVNALLLGDSALYLCASSLDKGRLQYFGPGTRLTVL.

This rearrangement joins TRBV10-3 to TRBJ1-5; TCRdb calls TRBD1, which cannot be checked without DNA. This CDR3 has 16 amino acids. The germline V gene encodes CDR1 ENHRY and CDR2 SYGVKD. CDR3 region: CAISDRTGGSNQPQHF.

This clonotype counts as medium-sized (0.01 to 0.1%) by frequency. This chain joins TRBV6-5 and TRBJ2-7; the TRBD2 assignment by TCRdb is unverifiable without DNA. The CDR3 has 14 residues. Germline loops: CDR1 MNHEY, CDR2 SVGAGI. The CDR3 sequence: CASSPGTNTYEQYF.

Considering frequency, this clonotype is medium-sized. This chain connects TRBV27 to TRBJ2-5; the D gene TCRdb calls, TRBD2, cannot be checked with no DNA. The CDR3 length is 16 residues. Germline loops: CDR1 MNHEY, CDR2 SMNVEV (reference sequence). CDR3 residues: CASSSLLAGVGKTQYF.

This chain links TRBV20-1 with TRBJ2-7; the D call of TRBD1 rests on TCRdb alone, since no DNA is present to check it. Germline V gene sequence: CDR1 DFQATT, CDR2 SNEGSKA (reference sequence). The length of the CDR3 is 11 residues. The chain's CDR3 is CSARVRVEQYF.

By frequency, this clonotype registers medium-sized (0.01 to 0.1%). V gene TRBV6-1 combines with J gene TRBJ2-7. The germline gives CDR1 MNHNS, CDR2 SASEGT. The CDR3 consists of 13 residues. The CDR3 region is CASRSGSRYEQYF.

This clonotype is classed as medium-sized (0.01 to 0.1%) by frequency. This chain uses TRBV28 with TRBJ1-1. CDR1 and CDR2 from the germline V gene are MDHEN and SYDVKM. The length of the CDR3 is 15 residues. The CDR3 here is CASSPGGTMGRGAFF.

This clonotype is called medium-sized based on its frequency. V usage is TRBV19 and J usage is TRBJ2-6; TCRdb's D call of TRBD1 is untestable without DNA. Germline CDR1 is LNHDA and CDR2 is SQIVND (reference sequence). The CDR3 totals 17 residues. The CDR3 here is CASSIAPLLSGANVLTF. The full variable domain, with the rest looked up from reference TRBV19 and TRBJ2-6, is DGGITQSPKYLFRKEGQNVTLSCEQNLNHDAMYWYRQDPGQGLRLIYYSQIVNDFQKGDIAEGYSVSREKKESFPLTVTSAQKNPTAFYLCASSIAPLLSGANVLTFGAGSRLTVL.

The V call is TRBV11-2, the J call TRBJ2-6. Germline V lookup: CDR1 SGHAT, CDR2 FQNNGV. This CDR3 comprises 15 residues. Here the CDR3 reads CASSLERAGANVLTF.

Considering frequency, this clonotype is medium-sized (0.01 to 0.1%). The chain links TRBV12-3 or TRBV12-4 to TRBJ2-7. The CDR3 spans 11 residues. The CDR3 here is CASSSIVEQYF.

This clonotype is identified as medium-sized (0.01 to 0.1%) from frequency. The CDR3 here is CSAREGLGTEAFF. This chain links TRBV29-1 with TRBJ1-1. Germline V gene lookup returns CDR1 SQVTM and CDR2 ANQGSEA. This CDR3 region has 13 residues.

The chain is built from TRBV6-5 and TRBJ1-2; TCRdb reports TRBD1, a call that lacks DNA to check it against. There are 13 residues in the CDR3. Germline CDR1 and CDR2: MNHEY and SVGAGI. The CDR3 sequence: CASCRYGGTGYTF.

The chain's CDR3 is CASSPGGGGGGEQFF. The chain joins TRBV5-4 to TRBJ2-1; the TRBD1 assignment by TCRdb is unverifiable without DNA. The CDR3 has 15 residues. CDR1 and CDR2 from the germline V gene are SGHNT and YYREEE (reference sequence).

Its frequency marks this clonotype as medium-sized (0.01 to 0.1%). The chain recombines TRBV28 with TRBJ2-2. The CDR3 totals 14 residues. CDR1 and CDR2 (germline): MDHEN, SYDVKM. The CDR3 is CASSREASEGELFF.

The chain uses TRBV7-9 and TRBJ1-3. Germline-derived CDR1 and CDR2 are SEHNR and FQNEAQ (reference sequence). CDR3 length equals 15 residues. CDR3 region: CASSLGDLSGNTIYF.

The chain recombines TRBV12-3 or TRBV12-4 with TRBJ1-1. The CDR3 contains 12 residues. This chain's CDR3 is CASSRGNTEAFF.

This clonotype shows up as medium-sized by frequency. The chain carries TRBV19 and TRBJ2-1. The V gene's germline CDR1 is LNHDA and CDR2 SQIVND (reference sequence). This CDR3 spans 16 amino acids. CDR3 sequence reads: CASSIRLATSYNEQFF.

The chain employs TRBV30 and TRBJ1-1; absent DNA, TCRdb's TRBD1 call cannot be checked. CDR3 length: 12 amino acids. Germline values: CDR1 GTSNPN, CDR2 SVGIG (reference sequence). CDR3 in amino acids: CAWGGASREAFF.

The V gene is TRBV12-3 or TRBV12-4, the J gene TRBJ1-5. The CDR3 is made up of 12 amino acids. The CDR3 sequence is CASSFRAQPQHF.

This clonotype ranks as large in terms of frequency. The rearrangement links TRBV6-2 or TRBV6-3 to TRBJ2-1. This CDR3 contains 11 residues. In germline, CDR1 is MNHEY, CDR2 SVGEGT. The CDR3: CASSYPDEQFF.

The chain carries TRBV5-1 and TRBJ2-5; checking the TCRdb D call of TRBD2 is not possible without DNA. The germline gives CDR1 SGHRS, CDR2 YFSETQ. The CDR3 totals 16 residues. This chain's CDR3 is CASSSRGLQTQETQYF.

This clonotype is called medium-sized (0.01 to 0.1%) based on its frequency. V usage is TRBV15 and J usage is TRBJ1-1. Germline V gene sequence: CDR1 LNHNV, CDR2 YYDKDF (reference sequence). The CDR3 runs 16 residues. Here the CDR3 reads CATSRGGGVPNTEAFF.

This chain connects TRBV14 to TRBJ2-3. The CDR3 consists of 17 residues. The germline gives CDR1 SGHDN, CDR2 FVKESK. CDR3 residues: CASSQDRGLGSTDTQYF.

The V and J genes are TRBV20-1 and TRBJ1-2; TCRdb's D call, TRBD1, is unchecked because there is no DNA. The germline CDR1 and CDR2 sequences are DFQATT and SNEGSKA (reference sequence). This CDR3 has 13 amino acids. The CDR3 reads CSANPGTGGGYTF.

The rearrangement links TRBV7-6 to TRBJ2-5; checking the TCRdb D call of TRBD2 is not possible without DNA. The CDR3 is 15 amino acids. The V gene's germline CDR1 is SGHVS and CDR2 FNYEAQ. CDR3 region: CASSLGVAGGETQYF. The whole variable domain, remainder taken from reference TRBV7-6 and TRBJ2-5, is GAGVSQSPRYKVTKRGQDVALRCDPISGHVSLYWYRQALGQGPEFLTYFNYEAQQDKSGLPNDRFSAERPEGSISTLTIQRTEQRDSAMYRCASSLGVAGGETQYFGPGTRLLVL.